The source of this TCR beta chain is a study of shared clonotypes between healthy human individuals (dated by TCRdb to 2020 to 2022). Regarding the complete study: A couple of women and three men aged 18 to 49 years were included in the cohort. For each donor, CD4 naive and CD4 memory were each given three plates, CD8 naive was given two plates, and CD8 memory was given one plate. The study deeply sequenced blood TCR repertoires of about five healthy adults to estimate repertoire size and the extent of clonotype sharing between individuals. Different laboratories and diverse techniques were used to prepare libraries and sequence TCR repertoires, to increase sequencing depth and limit assay-specific biases. Leukapheresis yielded between about 0.94 and 8.9 billion PBMCs per donor. Results the study describes overall, beyond this receptor: Rarefaction of sorted-subset datasets indicated incomplete sequencing despite the large sequencing depth. Only blood was sampled, and tissue TCR repertoires likely differ from those in blood. Because the study included only a small number of donors, the genetic and exposure-history diversity represented was limited. Based on pairwise subsampling, the degree of clonotype sharing among donors was expected to be affected by sequencing depth. Roughly 5% of naive CD4, 3.5% of naive CD8, about 2.1% of memory CD4, and around 0.4% of memory CD8 clonotypes were shared across a few donors. Higher generation probabilities were observed for clonotypes shared by all four sorted-subset donors than for non-shared clonotypes. Naive subsets generally had larger estimated clonotype richness than memory subsets did.

Using the deep immunoSEQ assay, TCR CDR3 regions were amplified from genomic DNA by multiplex PCR. For each cell subset, the extracted genomic DNA was distributed evenly across all wells of several immunoSEQ 96-well plates, and each plate served as one replicate. For sorted subsets, roughly 200 ng of genomic DNA, equivalent to around 29,000 T cell genomes, went into each replicate PCR. Purified libraries were quantified with a Qubit 3.0 fluorometer, sized on a Bioanalyzer 2100, and re-quantified with the KAPA Library Quantification kit. Every immunoSEQ 96-well plate was sequenced on a separate single-read 150-cycle Illumina NextSeq 550 flow cell. The original methods were these. Because the immunoSEQ output held only junctional sequences and lacked quality scores, the filtering could not match the filtering applied to full-length reads. To assign V/J genes and CDR3, sequences were annotated using PyIR, a Python wrapper for IgBLAST v1.9, with IMGT germline references. Reads were filtered out if the reads had weak V/J assignments (E-value above 1e-6), no CDR3, stop codons, out-of-frame junctions, or ambiguous translated residues. A V3J clonotype was defined by an identical inferred V gene, J gene, and CDR3 amino acid sequence. To compute the percentage overlap between repertoires, the number of shared unique clonotypes was divided by the size of the smaller repertoire. Repertoire richness was assessed with RTK rarefaction, the Chao1 estimator, and Recon v2.1 estimates of unobserved clonotypes. Generation probabilities for all TCRbeta clonotypes obtained by the gDNA method from a handful of donors were computed using OLGA. Held by TCRdb, this immuneACCESS table contains in-frame sequences only and omits some clones. Under half of the omission traces to an unresolved V gene where checked; the cause of the rest is unknown. The D gene and trimming were derived from the DNA, and the V and J assignments and clone size from that table. Across this sample there are some 1 million clones, with under 80% seen only once. Together, the top ten hold less than 1.5% of the sample.

This clone was seen only once. What this receptor recognizes is not known. No base quality values were provided; no much bigger clone lies one nucleotide off. Donors were healthy HIV-negative adults with no recently reported acute infections or vaccinations. Every donor was a Caucasian adult residing in Nashville, Tennessee, USA. Magnetic negative selection was used to enrich CD4+ T cells, after which naive cells were positively selected on CD45RA and the negative fraction became the memory subset. Blood was collected by leukapheresis, and PBMCs were isolated by Ficoll-Histopaque density gradient centrifugation and then cryopreserved in liquid nitrogen vapor phase. Analytical flow cytometry was used to check the purity and quantity of each magnetically sorted T cell population. Genomic DNA was isolated from every sorted fraction and measured by UV absorbance on a Nanodrop 2000c. V is pared back by 4 bases and J by 1 base, with 13 bases lying between the germline termini. From a lookup of the germline V gene, CDR1 and CDR2 are SQVTM and ANQGSEA. Including the terminal cysteine and phenylalanine, the CDR3 comprises 14 residues. Here the CDR3 DNA is all that survives: 42 bases in frame from base 1.

Input material: memory CD4+ T cells sorted from blood. Taken with the paper, the label for cell subset or site translates to: CD45RA-negative fraction. The clonotype originates from a man in his late teens or twenties in good health. Recombination connected TRBV29-1 to TRBJ1-2; matching of 5 bases hints at TRBD1 as the D gene. The nucleotides are TGCAGCGTTGCCCGGGACCGGGGTAACTATGGCTACACCTTC. Its translation is CSVARDRGNYGYTF.